The text below deals with one TCR beta chain. It has no known antigen specificity. Base qualities are missing; no much larger clone stands one base away. These data come from a study of T cell responses to AZD1222 COVID-19 vaccine (dated by TCRdb to about 2021). For the wider study: Because spike-specific TCR depth and breadth did not differ between the two schedules, AZD1222 recipients who got a second dose at roughly 4 weeks were pooled with those who got a second dose at roughly 12 weeks. TCR sequencing covered roughly 230 trial participants: 200 to 210 given two doses of AZD1222 and about 26 given two doses of MenACWY control vaccine. Enrollment into the trials was organized by age into subgroups of 18-55, 56-69 and 70-plus years, and those subgroups contained about 160, 30 and 59 TCR-sequenced participants, respectively. Results the study describes overall, beyond this receptor: The whole spike protein was spanned by vaccine-associated CD4 TCRs, and dominant responses were seen in regions 160-218 and 743-854. Epitopes outside the regions mutated in the B.1.351 and B.1.1.7 variants were reportedly recognized by nearly half of the unique spike-specific TCRs. Participants were mostly white British, with more females than males. The authors suggested clonal diversity may have been underestimated. Conclusions about previously exposed vaccinees are limited, since just 6 or 7 AZD1222 recipients were seropositive for SARS-CoV-2 at baseline. After two AZD1222 doses, both the breadth and the depth of spike-specific TCRs were significantly higher than at day 0 and than in MenACWY recipients. The 56-69-year group was small, and its depth increase did not reach significance, likely because of low power. Because no day 14 peak-response samples were available, repertoires were characterized only after the peak T cell response.

The CDR3 regions of human TCRbeta chains were subjected to immunosequencing. Per the source publication's procedure: Repertoire TCRs were checked for matches against a reference library of SARS-CoV-2-specific TCRs that had been generated using the MIRA antigen-specificity platform. Breadth meant the fraction of unique TCRs that were SARS-CoV-2-associated, whereas depth meant the fraction of total T cells that were SARS-CoV-2-associated. Using the MIRA data, each spike-specific TCR was mapped to the spike region that the TCR reacts to and placed in a CD4 or CD8 class. Log10-transformed breadth and depth values were compared by one-way ANOVA with Sidak's multiple comparisons tests. The immuneACCESS repertoire file appears here via TCRdb, limited to in-frame rearrangements. These files lack a portion of the clones; in checked studies, under half of the deficit traces to unresolved V genes, and the cause of the others is not known. The V and J calls and clone size are taken from that table; D and trimming were inferred from the DNA. The sample table contains 55,000 to 80,000 clones; only one count was recorded for around three quarters of them. About an eighth of the sample lies in the top ten.

Per the publication, the time point label means: baseline before first vaccination. The vaccinee samples were drawn from two UK trials, COV001 and COV002, one of which was a single-blind randomized controlled phase 2/3 trial testing AZD1222 (ChAdOx1 nCoV-19) in healthy adults. For TCRbeta chain sequencing, PBMC samples from trial participants were taken at day 0 and at day 28 after the second dose. Unmatched junction bases come to 10, with V trimmed by 6 bases and J by 5 bases. Sequences SNHLY (CDR1) and FYNNEI (CDR2) are obtained from the germline V gene. The CDR3 runs 15 amino acids, cysteine and phenylalanine included. CDR3 DNA is the only sequence kept; it has 45 bases, read in frame from the first base.

This chain joins TRBV2 to TRBJ1-2; TRBD1 agrees with 9 junctional bases. This sample comprised peripheral blood, obtained on day 0 of AZD1222 vaccination. The receptor's source is an adult in good health. CDR3 sequence: CASRPKQGAGYGYTF. The sequence in DNA is TGTGCCAGCAGACCTAAACAGGGGGCAGGGTATGGCTACACCTTC.